Below, 19 T cell receptor beta chains from the same sample are listed, as sequenced in a study of cytomegalovirus exposure and HLA in healthy donors. The PCR employed 60 Vbeta primers together with 13 Jbeta primers. TCRdb's copy holds only in-frame clones and misses some; the assay was immunoSEQ multiplex PCR. This sample has some 78,000 clones, with less than 80% found just once. Sequences were obtained from PBMCs. The receptors originated from a middle-aged man in good health and CMV-seropositive.

The J gene is TRBJ1-1, the V gene TRBV18; D remains ambiguous. This CDR3 comprises 14 residues. V dropped 2 bases and J dropped 7 bases, with 14 bases sitting between them. Germline CDR1 reads KGHSH; CDR2 reads LQKENI. CDR3: CASSPSVSFSEAFF. DNA of the CDR3: TGTGCCAGCTCACCAAGCGTCAGTTTTAGTGAAGCTTTCTTT.

The chain recombines TRBV6-5 with TRBJ2-1; a weak D match, TRBD2 (6 bases). The germline V gene has CDR1 MNHEY and CDR2 SVGAGI. This CDR3 spans 14 amino acids. With 5 bases removed from V and 9 bases from J, the gap between germline ends came to 17 bases. For the CDR3, the DNA is TGTGCCAGCAGTCGGGGGACCGGAAAGGCTGAGCAGTTCTTC. Its protein product is CASSRGTGKAEQFF.

This clone was observed a single time. The rearrangement uses TRBV2 and TRBJ2-2, with 8 bases that match TRBD1. Germline V lookup: CDR1 SNHLY, CDR2 FYNNEI. After removal of 8 bases from V and 1 base from J, the junction contained 0 bases not matched to a gene. This CDR3 spans 13 amino acids. The CDR3 bases are TGTGCCAGCGGACAGGGGAACACCGGGGAGCTGTTTTTT. This encodes CASGQGNTGELFF.

This clone has only a few counts. V and J are TRBV5-4 and TRBJ2-1; D is unclear. CDR3 length: 13 residues. Trimming took off 6 bases at V and 5 bases at J, with 12 bases between the two ends. CDR1 SGHNT and CDR2 YYREEE come from the germline V gene (reference sequence). This chain's CDR3 is CASTPEPNNEQFF. CDR3 DNA sequence: TGTGCCAGCACCCCGGAGCCCAACAATGAGCAGTTCTTC.

This clone was seen a single time. The rearrangement links TRBV4-2 to TRBJ2-6; 9 bases align to TRBD1. V dropped 0 bases and J dropped 4; count of bases not matched to a gene: 1. The CDR3 consists of 16 residues. Germline V CDR1 and CDR2: LGHNA, YNFKEQ. CDR3 DNA: TGTGCCAGCAGCCAAGAACAGGGGGCCGGGGCCAACGTCCTGACTTTC. It translates to CASSQEQGAGANVLTF.

This clone was picked up one time. The V and J genes are TRBV7-3 and TRBJ2-3, with 9 bases aligning to TRBD2. Germline lookup yields CDR1 SGHTA and CDR2 FQGTGA. V trimming: 5 bases; J trimming: 4 bases; junction bases outside the gene matches: 7. The CDR3 runs to 15 residues. CDR3 region: CASSTQAGGADTQYF. Written as DNA, the CDR3 is TGTGCCAGCAGCACTCAAGCGGGAGGCGCAGATACGCAGTATTTT.

The chain links TRBV15 to TRBJ1-1, with D tentatively TRBD1 (5 bases). This CDR3 region has 14 residues. Trimming removed 1 base from V and 1 base from J, with 7 bases in between. Germline V gene lookup returns CDR1 LNHNV and CDR2 YYDKDF (reference sequence). This CDR3 is CATSRGGGNTEAFF. In nucleotides, the CDR3 is TGTGCCACCAGCAGAGGGGGCGGGAACACTGAAGCTTTCTTT.

The chain combines TRBV6-1 with TRBJ1-2, with 7 bases aligning to TRBD1. The CDR3 spans 16 residues. Per germline, CDR1 MNHNS and CDR2 SASEGT. With 1 base clipped from V and 4 bases from J, the junction kept 9 bases outside the gene matches. The CDR3 sequence is CASSEGWRQGGYGYTF. The CDR3 DNA is TGTGCCAGCAGTGAAGGTTGGCGACAGGGTGGCTATGGCTACACCTTC.

This chain links TRBV7-9 with TRBJ2-7, with 7 nucleotides matching TRBD2. The CDR3 length is 15 residues. Unmatched junction bases numbered 5, after V lost 0 bases and J lost 3 bases. The germline CDR1 and CDR2 sequences are SEHNR and FQNEAQ (reference sequence). The CDR3 spells CASSLATSPIYEQYF. The CDR3 DNA reads TGTGCCAGCAGCTTAGCGACTAGCCCGATCTACGAGCAGTACTTC.

The chain links TRBV27 to TRBJ1-5; 7 nucleotides line up with TRBD1. J lost 7 bases, V lost 5 bases, and 8 bases had no gene match. Germline CDR1 and CDR2: MNHEY and SMNVEV (reference sequence). The CDR3 extends over 14 amino acids. CDR3 DNA: TGTGCCAGCAGTCCCCGGGACAGAGGACAGCCCCAGCATTTT. As protein: CASSPRDRGQPQHF.

The chain is built from TRBV15 and TRBJ2-1; 9 bases map to TRBD2. J gave up 8 bases and V 0 bases, and 8 bases lay outside the gene matches. Germline CDR1 is LNHNV and CDR2 is YYDKDF (reference sequence). CDR3 size: 16 residues. Here the CDR3 reads CATSRDLPAGGDEQFF. The CDR3 bases are TGTGCCACCAGCAGAGATCTGCCAGCGGGGGGAGATGAGCAGTTCTTC.

The chain combines TRBV11-3 with TRBJ2-4; 10 bases are a match to TRBD1. The CDR3 contains 15 residues. Germline CDR1 and CDR2: SGHNT and YENEEA. The junction had 9 bases not matched to a gene; V was cut back by 5 bases and J by 8 bases. The DNA of the CDR3 is TGTGCCAGCAGCGCAAGACAGGGGGCGAGGGACATTCAGTACTTC. Its protein is CASSARQGARDIQYF.

The chain recombines TRBV4-1 with TRBJ1-1; D is uncertain. V was clipped by 3 bases and J by 0 bases, with 11 bases between them. Germline CDR1 MGHRA, CDR2 YSYEKL. The length of the CDR3 is 15 residues. The CDR3 DNA is TGCGCCAGCAGCCAGACTGACTATCTGAACACTGAAGCTTTCTTT. Translating gives CASSQTDYLNTEAFF.

The V gene is TRBV2, the J gene TRBJ2-7; 10 bases match TRBD1. This CDR3 has 15 residues. After removal of 5 bases from V and 1 base from J, the junction contained 5 bases not matched to a gene. Per the germline V gene, CDR1 is SNHLY and CDR2 is FYNNEI. CDR3 residues: CASSPTGGKSYEQYF. The CDR3 bases are TGTGCCAGCAGTCCGACAGGGGGCAAGTCCTACGAGCAGTACTTC.

The chain joins TRBV27 to TRBJ2-3, with D perhaps TRBD2 (5 bases). The CDR3 loop spans 13 amino acids. CDR1 and CDR2 from the germline V gene are MNHEY and SMNVEV (reference sequence). V was shortened by 4 bases and J by 3 bases, with 8 bases between the two germline ends. CDR3 protein: CASSWRTTDTQYF. For the CDR3, the DNA is TGTGCCAGCAGTTGGAGGACTACAGATACGCAGTATTTT.

The chain's CDR3 is CASRGRGLAGQETQYF. The CDR3 DNA reads as TGTGCCAGTAGGGGACGAGGACTAGCGGGGCAAGAGACCCAGTACTTC. This chain uses TRBV19 with TRBJ2-5, with TRBD2 identical over 12 bases. From germline, CDR1 is LNHDA and CDR2 SQIVND (reference sequence). Trimming took 6 bases from V and 2 from J; bases not matched to a gene: 7. The CDR3 has 16 residues.

The chain couples TRBV5-4 to TRBJ2-5, with 10 bases lining up with TRBD1. V lost 0 bases and J lost 5; bases outside the gene matches: 13. CDR3 length: 18 amino acids. The germline CDR1 and CDR2 sequences are SGHNT and YYREEE (reference sequence). The CDR3 bases are TGTGCCAGCAGCTTGGCGCCTAGACAGGGGGCTGATCAGGAGACCCAGTACTTC. Protein sequence: CASSLAPRQGADQETQYF. The variable domain in full, with the rest retrieved from reference TRBV5-4 and TRBJ2-5, is ETGVTQSPTHLIKTRGQQVTLRCSSQSGHNTVSWYQQALGQGPQFIFQYYREEENGRGNFPPRFSGLQFPNYSSELNVNALELDDSALYLCASSLAPRQGADQETQYFGPGTRLLVL.

The J gene is TRBJ2-5, the V gene TRBV2; the match to TRBD2 covers 8 bases. Trimming cost V 4 bases and J 5 bases; bases outside gene matches: 15. This CDR3 is built from 17 residues. From germline, CDR1 is SNHLY and CDR2 FYNNEI. CDR3 loop: CASSVTGGVDRSETQYF. The CDR3 DNA follows: TGTGCCAGCAGTGTAACGGGAGGGGTCGATAGATCGGAGACCCAGTACTTC.

As regards this clone: A read error may produce the germline difference seen at one junction end. This chain connects TRBV19 to TRBJ2-7, with D maybe TRBD2 (5 bases). The CDR3 loop spans 13 amino acids. The germline V gene has CDR1 LNHDA and CDR2 SQIVND (reference sequence). The CDR3 region has the DNA TGTGCCAGTGATCCGGGAAGCTCCCACGAGCAGTACTTC. It translates to CASDPGSSHEQYF.